The 20 T cell receptor beta chains below come from one sample, sequenced in a study of blood T cell repertoires in COVID-19. Data came from immunoSEQ multiplex PCR; TCRdb stores just in-frame clones and leaves some out. There are 130,000 or so clones in the sample; 80% occur only once, and 16% lies in the top ten. Sequenced material: peripheral blood. These TCRs come from a man between 60 and 75 years old with active or convalescent COVID-19.

In its sample, this clone was seen once. The gene calls are TRBV11-1 and TRBJ1-1; D might be TRBD1 (6 bases). Germline CDR1 is SGHAT and CDR2 is FQDESV (reference sequence). V lost 7 bases to trimming and J lost 4 bases, with 13 bases between them. The CDR3 covers 13 residues. The CDR3 DNA follows: TGTGCCAGCACTGTGACAGGAGGCACTGAAGCTTTCTTT. This sequence encodes CASTVTGGTEAFF.

V gene TRBV2 combines with J gene TRBJ2-1, with TRBD2 matching 10 bases. The germline V gene has CDR1 SNHLY and CDR2 FYNNEI. This CDR3 is 14 amino acids long. The J segment lost 9 bases and the V segment lost 8 bases, leaving 10 bases of the junction unmatched. CDR3 sequence: CASGYTSGNSEQFF. The CDR3 DNA follows: TGTGCCAGCGGCTACACTAGCGGGAACAGTGAGCAGTTCTTC.

The J gene is TRBJ2-5, the V gene TRBV4-2, with 12 bases aligning to TRBD2. Germline loops: CDR1 LGHNA, CDR2 YNFKEQ. Unmatched junction bases numbered 9, after V lost 0 bases and J lost 4 bases. The CDR3 is made up of 18 amino acids. CDR3 DNA sequence: TGTGCCAGCAGCCAAGAGGGACTAGCGGGCTCCGAATCAGAGACCCAGTACTTC. This gives the protein CASSQEGLAGSESETQYF.

The chain's CDR3 is CASSFGVKDRGRGYGYTF. The CDR3, as DNA: TGTGCCAGCAGCTTTGGAGTTAAAGACAGGGGGCGCGGCTATGGCTACACCTTC. J is TRBJ1-2 and V is TRBV5-6, with TRBD1 identical over 10 bases. The ends lost 2 bases at V and 4 bases at J; junction bases unmatched: 14. This CDR3 region has 18 residues. Per germline, CDR1 SGHDT and CDR2 YYEEEE.

The gene calls are TRBV5-1 and TRBJ2-2; 8 positions agree with TRBD2. CDR1 SGHRS and CDR2 YFSETQ come from the germline V gene. The CDR3 is 17 amino acids. The V and J ends lost 0 bases and 6 bases, in that order; junction bases with no gene match: 10. As DNA, the CDR3 is TGCGCCAGCAGCTTGGAGGGTTCAGCGGGAGCGGCCGGGGAGCTGTTTTTT. Protein product: CASSLEGSAGAAGELFF.

Concerning this clone itself: One end of the junction fails to match germline, which may point to a read error. This chain connects TRBV7-2 to TRBJ1-2; D gene uncertain. This CDR3 region has 13 residues. The germline gives CDR1 SGHTA, CDR2 FQGNSA. The CDR3 spells CASSLRAGFSTNF. CDR3 DNA: TGTGCCAGCAGCTTAAGGGCGGGTTTTAGTACAAACTTC.

The V gene is TRBV19, the J gene TRBJ1-4, with a tentative D call TRBD1 (5 bases). This CDR3 has 14 residues. The germline V gene encodes CDR1 LNHDA and CDR2 SQIVND (reference sequence). V was cut by 7 bases and J by 7 bases, with 16 bases left in between. The CDR3 DNA reads as TGTGCCAGTAAGGGGAGGTATGTCGGTGAAAAACTGTTTTTT. Amino acid sequence: CASKGRYVGEKLFF.

The J gene is TRBJ2-1, the V gene TRBV18; D not resolved. This CDR3 comprises 13 residues. V was cut by 4 bases and J by 7 bases, with 11 bases left in between. Per germline, CDR1 KGHSH and CDR2 LQKENI. The CDR3 DNA reads as TGTGCCAGCTCACTTATTGGCCTGAATGAGCAGTTCTTC. It yields the protein CASSLIGLNEQFF.

The chain joins TRBV29-1 to TRBJ2-3; 7 nucleotides align to TRBD1. V shed 7 bases and J 2 bases; nucleotides not matched to a gene: 6. The CDR3 sequence is 13 residues long. CDR1 is SQVTM, CDR2 ANQGSEA, per germline. CDR3 residues: CSADRELTDTQYF. The CDR3 nucleotides are TGCAGCGCCGACAGGGAACTCACAGATACGCAGTATTTT.

CDR3 protein: CATGGTTLVFSYEQYF. The DNA of the CDR3 is TGTGCCACGGGGGGGACTACCCTGGTATTCTCCTACGAGCAGTACTTC. This rearrangement joins TRBV5-3 to TRBJ2-7, with 8 nucleotides matching TRBD2. TRBV5-3 is sorted into the ORF group, with uncertain function. V shed 9 bases, J shed 0 bases, and the junction held 14 bases outside the gene matches. This CDR3 has 16 amino acids.

V and J are TRBV6-2 or TRBV6-3 and TRBJ2-7, with TRBD2 matching 12 bases. The CDR3 runs 17 residues. Germline V lookup: CDR1 MNHEY, CDR2 SVGEGT. With V trimmed by 6 bases and J by 0 bases, 9 bases remained unmatched. The CDR3 sequence: CASSDGLAGSNSYEQYF. The CDR3, as DNA: TGTGCCAGCAGCGATGGACTAGCGGGAAGCAACTCCTACGAGCAGTACTTC.

This clone occurred once. The V call is TRBV13, the J call TRBJ2-7; D not certain. Germline-derived CDR1 and CDR2 are PRHDT and FYEKMQ (reference sequence). V dropped 4 bases and J dropped 6 bases, with 7 bases sitting between them. This CDR3 spans 11 amino acids. The CDR3 coding sequence is TGTGCCAGCAGCTCTAGTCGCGAGCAGTACTTC. Protein sequence: CASSSSREQYF.

V usage is TRBV2 and J usage is TRBJ2-3; D is uncertain. The germline V gene has CDR1 SNHLY and CDR2 FYNNEI. The CDR3 spans 12 residues. Between the trimmed V and J ends, which lost 3 bases and 3 bases, there was a span of 4 bases. The CDR3 is CASSDGTDTQYF. DNA for the CDR3: TGTGCCAGCAGTGACGGTACAGATACGCAGTATTTT.

The rearrangement joins TRBV2 to TRBJ2-7; 9 bases match TRBD1. There are 13 residues in the CDR3. Trimming removed 9 bases from V and 1 base from J; junction bases left unmatched: 4. The germline CDR1 and CDR2 sequences are SNHLY and FYNNEI. The CDR3 region is CASGGTGSYEQYF. In nucleotides, the CDR3 is TGTGCCAGTGGGGGGACAGGGTCCTACGAGCAGTACTTC.

This sequence joins TRBV5-1 and TRBJ1-1, with 8 bases matching TRBD1. Germline V gene lookup returns CDR1 SGHRS and CDR2 YFSETQ. The CDR3 has 15 residues. The J segment lost 4 bases and the V segment lost 6 bases, leaving 11 bases of the junction unmatched. Here the CDR3 reads CASTDRGSSVTEAFF. The CDR3 DNA follows: TGCGCCAGCACCGACAGGGGTTCGTCGGTCACTGAAGCTTTCTTT.

Here the CDR3 reads CASSPSQGYNSPLHF. As DNA, the CDR3 is TGTGCCAGCAGCCCAAGTCAGGGTTATAATTCACCCCTCCACTTT. V is TRBV7-9 and J is TRBJ1-6; possible D gene TRBD1, 5 bases. V was clipped by 5 bases and J by 4 bases, with 12 bases between them. This CDR3 region has 15 residues. Looked up from germline, CDR1 is SEHNR and CDR2 is FQNEAQ (reference sequence).

The V and J genes are TRBV11-2 and TRBJ2-1; TRBD1 agrees at 8 bases. The CDR3 sequence is 14 residues long. Germline V CDR1 and CDR2: SGHAT, FQNNGV. Unmatched junction bases numbered 6, after V lost 3 bases and J lost 8 bases. The CDR3 sequence is CASSFGTGFHEQFF. CDR3 sequence (DNA): TGTGCCAGCAGCTTTGGGACAGGTTTCCATGAGCAGTTCTTC. Using reference TRBV11-2 and TRBJ2-1 for the parts outside the CDR3, the full variable domain is EAGVAQSPRYKIIEKRQSVAFWCNPISGHATLYWYQQILGQGPKLLIQFQNNGVVDDSQLPKDRFSAERLKGVDSTLKIQPAKLEDSAVYLCASSFGTGFHEQFFGPGTRLTVL.

This clone has just one count. This chain uses TRBV28 with TRBJ2-7, with 11 bases that match TRBD1. CDR1 MDHEN and CDR2 SYDVKM come from the germline V gene. The CDR3 is 14 amino acids. The V gene end was trimmed by 7 bases and the J gene end by 1 base; junction bases not matched to a gene: 3. CDR3 sequence reads: CASNRDRGSYEQYF. CDR3 nucleotides: TGTGCCAGCAACCGGGACAGGGGGTCCTACGAGCAGTACTTC.

This chain joins TRBV6-5 and TRBJ1-3; D is unclear. Per the germline V gene, CDR1 is MNHEY and CDR2 is SVGAGI. V lost 6 bases to trimming and J lost 2 bases, with 8 bases between them. The CDR3 is 13 residues long. CDR3 DNA: TGTGCCAGCAGCCCGCAGGCTGGAAACACCATATATTTT. Translation gives CASSPQAGNTIYF.

This clone has just a few counts. The chain is built from TRBV30 and TRBJ1-2; D is ambiguous. V shed 2 bases and J shed 4 bases, with 14 bases lying between them. The CDR3 covers 14 residues. CDR1 and CDR2 (germline): GTSNPN, SVGIG (reference sequence). The CDR3 spells CAWSHFQTFYGYTF. CDR3 nucleotides: TGTGCCTGGAGTCATTTCCAGACATTCTATGGCTACACCTTC.